This note documents a single TCR beta chain sequence. All gene names here are mouse names. Sequencing ends 1 residue short of the CDR3 end; the germline J gene provides the rest. J lost 0 bases, V lost 5 bases, and 3 bases had no gene match. CDR1 and CDR2 (germline): KGHPV, FQNQEV (reference sequence). CDR3 size: 15 residues. TCRdb's copy holds only in-frame clones and misses some; the assay was immunoSEQ multiplex PCR. Found here are over 3,000 clones, around half of them singletons; the top ten hold about 24%. Time point given: mouse harvest day 14 after allogeneic transplant. Tail vein injection delivered 10^7 T-cell-depleted bone marrow cells and 10^6 splenic CD5+ T cells. This sample stems from a study of tissue T cells after allogeneic stem cell transplantation.

This clonotype originated in a female BALB/c mouse given C57BL/6 T cells with graft-versus-host disease after an allogeneic hematopoietic cell transplant. The specimen was gut tissue. The V call is TRBV26, the J call TRBJ2-3; 9 nucleotides line up with TRBD2. The DNA read from the CDR3 is TGTGCCAGCAGTAGACTGGGGGCTAGTGCAGAAACGCTGTAT. Its protein product is CASSRLGASAETLY. The CDR3 in its entirety is CASSRLGASAETLYF. The variable domain in full, with the rest retrieved from reference TRBV26 and TRBJ2-3, is NSKVIQTPRYLVKGQGQKAKMRCIPEKGHPVVFWYQQNKNNEFKFLINFQNQEVLQQIDMTEKRFSAECPSNSPCSLEIQSSEAGDSALYLCASSRLGASAETLYFGSGTRLTVL.